The 25 T cell receptor beta chains presented below share a single source sample, sequenced in a study of blood T cell repertoires in COVID-19. Sequencing was performed with immunoSEQ multiplex PCR; in TCRdb, only in-frame clones are kept and a portion is missing. The sample has around 250,000 clones, around 89% seen once. The sample was PBMCs or T cells enriched from blood (not recorded which). These receptors were obtained from a woman under 40 with acute COVID-19.

The CDR3 DNA follows: TGTGCCAGCAGCGTTCTAGCGCAGAACACCGGGGAGCTGTTTTTT. This encodes CASSVLAQNTGELFF. V gene TRBV9 combines with J gene TRBJ2-2; a possible D gene is TRBD2 (6 bases). From germline, CDR1 is SGDLS and CDR2 YYNGEE. Trimming took 2 bases from V and 1 from J, leaving 9 bases between them. CDR3 length equals 15 residues.

The CDR3 sequence is CASSQDLISGNEQFF. The DNA of the CDR3 is TGTGCCAGCAGCCAAGATTTGATTAGCGGCAATGAGCAGTTCTTC. The chain combines TRBV4-2 with TRBJ2-1, with D possibly being TRBD2 (6 bases). This CDR3 has 15 amino acids. CDR1 and CDR2 (germline): LGHNA, YNFKEQ. The V end lost 0 bases, the J end lost 6 bases, and 12 bases lay between the germline ends.

J is TRBJ2-3 and V is TRBV7-3; 8 positions match TRBD1. The CDR3 runs to 15 residues. CDR1 and CDR2 from the germline V gene are SGHTA and FQGTGA. J gave up 1 base and V 4 bases, and 4 bases lay outside the gene matches. CDR3 sequence reads: CASSSKTGGTDTQYF. CDR3 coding DNA: TGTGCCAGCAGCTCGAAGACAGGGGGCACAGATACGCAGTATTTT.

The genes are TRBV29-1 and TRBJ2-7; D might be TRBD1 (6 bases). Between the trimmed V and J ends, which lost 7 bases and 3 bases, there was a span of 19 bases. The CDR3 has 14 residues. The germline V gene has CDR1 SQVTM and CDR2 ANQGSEA. As DNA, the CDR3 is TGCAGCGCTGGGATGGGACACAACAACTACGAGCAGTACTTC. Translating it yields CSAGMGHNNYEQYF.

V is TRBV18 and J is TRBJ2-1; 9 bases map to TRBD2. This CDR3 spans 17 amino acids. V lost 4 bases, J lost 7 bases, and 14 bases stayed unmatched. In germline, CDR1 is KGHSH, CDR2 LQKENI. The CDR3 DNA reads as TGTGCCAGCTCACTGGATTTTGAGGCTAGCGGGACGAATGAGCAGTTCTTC. Translated: CASSLDFEASGTNEQFF.

The genes are TRBV7-3 and TRBJ1-4, with 11 bases aligning to TRBD1. The germline V gene encodes CDR1 SGHTA and CDR2 FQGTGA. V gave up 6 bases and J gave up 1 base; unmatched junction bases: 7. The CDR3 contains 17 residues. DNA for the CDR3: TGTGCCAGCAGGAATGGGACAGGGGGTAAAACTAATGAAAAACTGTTTTTT. This encodes CASRNGTGGKTNEKLFF. The entire variable domain, with the rest obtained from reference TRBV7-3 and TRBJ1-4, is as follows: GAGVSQTPSNKVTEKGKYVELRCDPISGHTALYWYRQSLGQGPEFLIYFQGTGAADDSGLPNDRFFAVRPEGSVSTLKIQRTERGDSAVYLCASRNGTGGKTNEKLFFGSGTQLSVL.

The gene calls are TRBV28 and TRBJ2-1; 9 bases are a match to TRBD2. The ends lost 5 bases at V and 2 bases at J; junction bases unmatched: 19. This CDR3 is 20 amino acids long. CDR1 is MDHEN and CDR2 is SYDVKM in the germline V gene. For the CDR3, the DNA is TGTGCCAGCAGTCCACCGGGGCAGGGTGTGACTAGCGGCACCTACAATGAGCAGTTCTTC. Its translation: CASSPPGQGVTSGTYNEQFF.

The chain couples TRBV19 to TRBJ2-3, with 10 bases lining up with TRBD1. The CDR3 consists of 14 residues. Trimming at V came to 11 bases and at J to 2 bases, leaving 7 bases not matched to a gene. Germline V CDR1 and CDR2: LNHDA, SQIVND (reference sequence). The CDR3 nucleotides are TGTGCCTCTGGAGGGACAGGGGCCACAGATACGCAGTATTTT. Translated: CASGGTGATDTQYF.

This clone was counted only a few times. The chain employs TRBV5-1 and TRBJ2-7; no firm D call. Per the germline V gene, CDR1 is SGHRS and CDR2 is YFSETQ. Trimming stripped 0 bases from V and 7 bases from J, with 17 bases between. The CDR3 is 15 residues long. CDR3 residues: CASSLAPPTSSEQYF. The CDR3 DNA follows: TGCGCCAGCAGCTTGGCCCCCCCGACATCATCGGAGCAGTACTTC.

The rearrangement uses TRBV12-2 and TRBJ1-1. TRBV12-2 is assigned pseudogene status. This CDR3 is 15 amino acids long. CDR3: CASRLDRVMNTEAFF. The CDR3 DNA reads as TGTGCAAGTCGCTTAGATAGAGTCATGAACACTGAAGCTTTCTTT.

This chain joins TRBV4-1 and TRBJ1-6, with D hard to call. This CDR3 spans 12 amino acids. Trimming removed 0 bases from V and 10 bases from J, with 4 bases in between. Germline V CDR1 and CDR2: MGHRA, YSYEKL. CDR3 nucleotides: TGCGCCAGCAGCCAAGAGAGCTCACCCCTCCACTTT. Translating gives CASSQESSPLHF.

Remarks on this clone: Other DNA sequences from this sample encode an identical CDR3 as well. The V and J genes are TRBV3-1 (or the pseudogene TRBV3-2) and TRBJ2-1, with TRBD2 identical over 9 bases. V was clipped by 1 base and J by 3 bases; unmatched bases: 4. CDR3 size: 16 residues. From germline, CDR1 is LGHDT and CDR2 YNNKEL (reference sequence). The DNA for the CDR3 is TGTGCCAGCAGCCAAGGCTTAGCGGGGGTCTACAATGAGCAGTTCTTC. Amino acids: CASSQGLAGVYNEQFF.

This chain links TRBV7-2 with TRBJ2-7; no firm D call. This CDR3 contains 15 residues. CDR1 SGHTA and CDR2 FQGNSA come from the germline V gene. V gave up 5 bases and J gave up 3 bases, with 17 bases separating them. This chain's CDR3 is CASSVQIGSNYEQYF. The CDR3 DNA sequence: TGTGCCAGCAGCGTACAGATAGGTTCTAACTACGAGCAGTACTTC.

The chain recombines TRBV28 with TRBJ2-3, with 9 bases aligning to TRBD1. V was clipped by 5 bases and J by 4 bases; unmatched bases: 10. This CDR3 has 16 amino acids. CDR1 and CDR2 (germline): MDHEN, SYDVKM. DNA for the CDR3: TGTGCCAGCAGTCTAACCGGGACAGGGTTCGCAGATACGCAGTATTTT. Translating it yields CASSLTGTGFADTQYF.

The chain joins TRBV27 to TRBJ2-7; 7 nucleotides agree with TRBD1. The germline V gene encodes CDR1 MNHEY and CDR2 SMNVEV (reference sequence). The CDR3 runs 15 residues. V gave up 5 bases and J gave up 6 bases; unmatched junction bases: 13. The CDR3 protein is CASSPRMTGFSEQYF. DNA for the CDR3: TGTGCCAGCAGTCCACGAATGACAGGGTTCAGCGAGCAGTACTTC.

This chain connects TRBV7-3 to TRBJ1-1; D is unclear. Germline V gives CDR1 SGHTA, CDR2 FQGTGA. With 1 base removed from V and 6 bases from J, the gap between germline ends came to 15 bases. The CDR3 extends over 15 amino acids. CDR3 loop: CASSLRAEANAEAFF. The CDR3 DNA is TGTGCCAGCAGCTTAAGGGCTGAAGCAAACGCTGAAGCTTTCTTT.

This rearrangement joins TRBV6-1 to TRBJ1-5; 7 nucleotides match TRBD1. The V and J ends lost 3 bases and 2 bases, in that order; junction bases with no gene match: 4. Per germline, CDR1 MNHNS and CDR2 SASEGT. The CDR3 has 15 residues. CDR3 coding DNA: TGTGCCAGCAGTGAGATAGGGACAGGCAATCAGCCCCAGCATTTT. Its protein is CASSEIGTGNQPQHF.

In this sample, this clone turned up a few times. The genes are TRBV3-1 (or the pseudogene TRBV3-2) and TRBJ2-7, with D tentatively TRBD1 (5 bases). With 4 bases removed from V and 1 base from J, the gap between germline ends came to 11 bases. Germline CDR1 and CDR2: LGHDT and YNNKEL (reference sequence). CDR3 size: 14 residues. The CDR3 DNA sequence: TGTGCCAGCAGCCGGGCAGGGCTTTCCTACGAGCAGTACTTC. This codes for CASSRAGLSYEQYF.

This chain uses TRBV19 with TRBJ1-2, with D perhaps TRBD1 (6 bases). The CDR3 has 12 residues. Trimming shortened V by 5 bases and J by 8 bases, and 12 bases separated the two germline ends. Germline V gene lookup returns CDR1 LNHDA and CDR2 SQIVND (reference sequence). The CDR3 sequence: CASSLQGRGYTF. DNA for the CDR3: TGTGCCAGTAGTCTCCAGGGGAGAGGCTACACCTTC.

This chain links TRBV20-1 with TRBJ2-3, with D perhaps matching TRBD1 (6 bases). V was clipped by 3 bases and J by 5 bases, with 18 bases between them. Germline V gene data show CDR1 as DFQATT and CDR2 as SNEGSKA (reference sequence). CDR3 length equals 15 residues. The chain's CDR3 is CSASGLQGAQDTQYF. DNA for the CDR3: TGCAGTGCTAGTGGTTTACAGGGAGCGCAAGATACGCAGTATTTT.

The rearrangement links TRBV15 to TRBJ2-7; D might be TRBD2 (6 bases). V gave up 5 bases and J gave up 4 bases, with 12 bases separating them. The germline V gene has CDR1 LNHNV and CDR2 YYDKDF (reference sequence). This CDR3 has 13 amino acids. The CDR3 region has the DNA TGTGCCACCAGCGATGGGGAGGCGTACGAGCAGTACTTC. Amino acids: CATSDGEAYEQYF.

This chain joins TRBV7-6 and TRBJ2-1; TRBD2 is a possible D gene (7 bases). V was trimmed by 5 bases and J by 9 bases, leaving 23 bases between them. Per germline, CDR1 SGHVS and CDR2 FNYEAQ. This CDR3 spans 16 amino acids. DNA of the CDR3: TGTGCCAGCAGCACCCATGCGGGAGAGGGGGTTGGTGAGCAGTTCTTC. Residues: CASSTHAGEGVGEQFF.

This chain connects TRBV28 to TRBJ1-6; 10 nucleotides agree with TRBD1. Per germline, CDR1 MDHEN and CDR2 SYDVKM. V was clipped by 7 bases and J by 7 bases; unmatched bases: 4. This CDR3 contains 14 residues. The CDR3 protein is CASTTGQGNSPLHF. The CDR3 DNA sequence: TGTGCCAGCACCACGGGACAGGGGAATTCACCCCTCCACTTT.

The chain employs TRBV7-8 and TRBJ2-3, with 8 bases lining up with TRBD2. Germline V gives CDR1 SGHVS, CDR2 FQNEAQ. There are 18 residues in the CDR3. Trimming removed 2 bases from V and 1 base from J; junction bases left unmatched: 11. The CDR3 loop reads CASSLFTGGNVGTDTQYF. The CDR3 DNA sequence: TGTGCCAGCAGCTTATTCACGGGAGGGAACGTAGGCACAGATACGCAGTATTTT. The full variable domain, completed using reference TRBV7-8 and TRBJ2-3, is GAGVSQSPRYKVAKRGQDVALRCDPISGHVSLFWYQQALGQGPEFLTYFQNEAQLDKSGLPSDRFFAERPEGSVSTLKIQRTQQEDSAVYLCASSLFTGGNVGTDTQYFGPGTRLTVL.

The J gene is TRBJ2-7, the V gene TRBV5-1, with D tentatively TRBD1 (6 bases). Germline V gene data show CDR1 as SGHRS and CDR2 as YFSETQ. The CDR3 has 15 amino acids. V lost 0 bases and J 0 bases, leaving 10 bases between the germline ends. The chain's CDR3 is CASSLEQGSSYEQYF. CDR3 DNA: TGCGCCAGCAGCTTGGAACAGGGAAGCTCCTACGAGCAGTACTTC.